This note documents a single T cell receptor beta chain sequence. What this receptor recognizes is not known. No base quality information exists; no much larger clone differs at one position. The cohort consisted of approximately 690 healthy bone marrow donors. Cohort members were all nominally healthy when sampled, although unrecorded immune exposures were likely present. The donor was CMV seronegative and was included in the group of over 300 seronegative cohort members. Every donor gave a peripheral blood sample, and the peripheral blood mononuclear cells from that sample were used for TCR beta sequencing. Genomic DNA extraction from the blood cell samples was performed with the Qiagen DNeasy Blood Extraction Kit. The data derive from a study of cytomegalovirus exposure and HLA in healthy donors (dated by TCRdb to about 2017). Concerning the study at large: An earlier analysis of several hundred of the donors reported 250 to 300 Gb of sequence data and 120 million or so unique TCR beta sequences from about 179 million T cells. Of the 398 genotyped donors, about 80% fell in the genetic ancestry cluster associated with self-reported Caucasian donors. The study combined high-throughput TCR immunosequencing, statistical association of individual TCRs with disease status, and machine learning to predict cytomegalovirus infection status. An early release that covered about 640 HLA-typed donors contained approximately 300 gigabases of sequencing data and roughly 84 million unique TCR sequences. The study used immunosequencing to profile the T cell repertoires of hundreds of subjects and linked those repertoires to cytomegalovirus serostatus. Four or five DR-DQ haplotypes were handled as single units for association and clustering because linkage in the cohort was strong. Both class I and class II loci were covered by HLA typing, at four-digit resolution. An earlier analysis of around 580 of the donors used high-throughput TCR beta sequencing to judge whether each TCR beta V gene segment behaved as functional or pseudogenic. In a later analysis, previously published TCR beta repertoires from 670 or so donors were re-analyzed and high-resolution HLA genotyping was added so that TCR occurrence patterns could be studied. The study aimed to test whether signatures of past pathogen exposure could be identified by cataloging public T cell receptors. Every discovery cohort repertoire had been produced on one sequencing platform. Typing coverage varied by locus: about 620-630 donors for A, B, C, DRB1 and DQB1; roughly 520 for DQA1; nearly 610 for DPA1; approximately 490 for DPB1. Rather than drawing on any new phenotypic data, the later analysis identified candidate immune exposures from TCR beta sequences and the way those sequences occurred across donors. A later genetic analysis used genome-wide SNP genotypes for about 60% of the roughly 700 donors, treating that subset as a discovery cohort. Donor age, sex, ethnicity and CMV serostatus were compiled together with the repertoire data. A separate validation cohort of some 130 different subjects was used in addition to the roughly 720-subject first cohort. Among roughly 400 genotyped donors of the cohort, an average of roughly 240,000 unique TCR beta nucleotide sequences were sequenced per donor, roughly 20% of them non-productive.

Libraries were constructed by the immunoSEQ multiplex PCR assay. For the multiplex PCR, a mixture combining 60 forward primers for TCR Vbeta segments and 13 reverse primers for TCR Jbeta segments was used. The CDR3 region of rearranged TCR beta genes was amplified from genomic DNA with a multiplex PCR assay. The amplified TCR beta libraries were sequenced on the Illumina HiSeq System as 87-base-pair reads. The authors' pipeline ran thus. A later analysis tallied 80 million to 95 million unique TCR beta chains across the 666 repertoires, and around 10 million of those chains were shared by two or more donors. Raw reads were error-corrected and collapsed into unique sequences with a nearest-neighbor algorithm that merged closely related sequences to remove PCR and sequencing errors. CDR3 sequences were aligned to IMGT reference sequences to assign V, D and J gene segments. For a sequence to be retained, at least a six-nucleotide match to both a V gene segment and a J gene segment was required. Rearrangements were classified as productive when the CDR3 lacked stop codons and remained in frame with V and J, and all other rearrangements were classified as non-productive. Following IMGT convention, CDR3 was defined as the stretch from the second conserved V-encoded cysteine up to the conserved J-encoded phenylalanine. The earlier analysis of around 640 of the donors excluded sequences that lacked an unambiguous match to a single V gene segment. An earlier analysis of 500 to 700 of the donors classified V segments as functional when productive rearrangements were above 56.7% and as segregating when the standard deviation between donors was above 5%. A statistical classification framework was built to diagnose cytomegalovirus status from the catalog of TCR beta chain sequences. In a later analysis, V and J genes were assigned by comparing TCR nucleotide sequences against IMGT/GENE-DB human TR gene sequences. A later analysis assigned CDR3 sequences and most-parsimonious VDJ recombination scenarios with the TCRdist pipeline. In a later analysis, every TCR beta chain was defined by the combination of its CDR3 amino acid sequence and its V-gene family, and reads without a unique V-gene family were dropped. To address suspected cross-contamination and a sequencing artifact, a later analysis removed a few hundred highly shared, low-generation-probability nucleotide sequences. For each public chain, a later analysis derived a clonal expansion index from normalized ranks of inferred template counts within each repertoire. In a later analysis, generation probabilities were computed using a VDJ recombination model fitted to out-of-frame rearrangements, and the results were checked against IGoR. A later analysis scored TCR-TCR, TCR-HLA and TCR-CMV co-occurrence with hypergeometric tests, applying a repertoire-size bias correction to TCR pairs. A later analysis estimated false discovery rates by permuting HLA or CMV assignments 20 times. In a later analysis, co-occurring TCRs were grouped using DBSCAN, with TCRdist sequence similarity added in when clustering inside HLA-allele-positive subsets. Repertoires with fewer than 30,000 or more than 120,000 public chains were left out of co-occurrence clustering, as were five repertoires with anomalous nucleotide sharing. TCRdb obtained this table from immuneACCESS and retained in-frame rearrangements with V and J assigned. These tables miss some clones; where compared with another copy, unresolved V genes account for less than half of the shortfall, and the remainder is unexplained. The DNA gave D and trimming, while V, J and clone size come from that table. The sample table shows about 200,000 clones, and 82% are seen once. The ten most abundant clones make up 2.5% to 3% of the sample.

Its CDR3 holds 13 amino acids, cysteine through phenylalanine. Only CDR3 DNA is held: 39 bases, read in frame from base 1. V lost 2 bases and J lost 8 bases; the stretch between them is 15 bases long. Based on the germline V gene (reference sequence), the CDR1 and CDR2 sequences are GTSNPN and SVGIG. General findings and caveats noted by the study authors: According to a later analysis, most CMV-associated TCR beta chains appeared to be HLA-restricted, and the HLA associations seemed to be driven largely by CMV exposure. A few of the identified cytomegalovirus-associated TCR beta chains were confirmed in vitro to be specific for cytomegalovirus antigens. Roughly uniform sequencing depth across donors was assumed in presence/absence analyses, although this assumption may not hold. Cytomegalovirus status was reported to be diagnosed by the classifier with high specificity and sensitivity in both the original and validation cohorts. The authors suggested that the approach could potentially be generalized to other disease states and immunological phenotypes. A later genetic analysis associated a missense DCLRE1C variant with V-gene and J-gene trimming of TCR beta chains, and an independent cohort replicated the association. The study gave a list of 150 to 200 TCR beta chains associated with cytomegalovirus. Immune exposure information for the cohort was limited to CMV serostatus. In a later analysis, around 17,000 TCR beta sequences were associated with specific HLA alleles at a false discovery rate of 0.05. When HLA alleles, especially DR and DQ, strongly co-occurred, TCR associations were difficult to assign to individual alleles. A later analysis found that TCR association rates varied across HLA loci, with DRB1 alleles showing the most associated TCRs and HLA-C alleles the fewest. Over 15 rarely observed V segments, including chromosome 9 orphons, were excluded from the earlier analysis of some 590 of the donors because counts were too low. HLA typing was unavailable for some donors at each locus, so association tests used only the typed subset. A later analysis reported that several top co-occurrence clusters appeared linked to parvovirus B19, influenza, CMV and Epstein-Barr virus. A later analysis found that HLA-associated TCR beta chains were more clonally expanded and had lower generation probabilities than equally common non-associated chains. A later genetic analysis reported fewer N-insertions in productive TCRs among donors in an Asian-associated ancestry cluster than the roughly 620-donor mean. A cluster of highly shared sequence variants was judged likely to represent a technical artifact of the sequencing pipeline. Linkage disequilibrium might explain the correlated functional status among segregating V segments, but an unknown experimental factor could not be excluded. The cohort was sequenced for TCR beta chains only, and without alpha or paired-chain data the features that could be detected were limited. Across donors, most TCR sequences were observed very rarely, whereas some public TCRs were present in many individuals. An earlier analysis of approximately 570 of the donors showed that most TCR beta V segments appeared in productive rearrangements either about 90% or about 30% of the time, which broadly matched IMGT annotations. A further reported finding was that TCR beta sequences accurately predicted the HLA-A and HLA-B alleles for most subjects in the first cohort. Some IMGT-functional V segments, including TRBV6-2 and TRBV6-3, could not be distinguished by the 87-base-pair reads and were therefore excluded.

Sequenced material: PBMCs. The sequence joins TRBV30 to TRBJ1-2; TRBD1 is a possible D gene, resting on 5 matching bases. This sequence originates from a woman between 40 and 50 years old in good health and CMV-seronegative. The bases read TGTGCCTGGAGTCTTGGGAGGGGTTGGGGCTACACCTTC. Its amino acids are CAWSLGRGWGYTF.